The next 7 T cell receptor beta chains were all read from a single sample in a study of T cells in Graves' hyperthyroidism and ophthalmopathy. Amplification of TCR beta CDR3 regions used RNA as the template. HTBI primers were used for first-round RT-PCR of the TCR CDR3. TCRdb re-analysed the multiplex PCR reads in MiXCR, keeping a single row per CDR3 protein. Among 480,000 or so distinct CDR3 sequences listed, around 50% were seen once. Sequenced material: peripheral blood or thyroid tissue (not recorded which). The receptors come from an adult woman with Graves' disease, either hyperthyroidism or ophthalmopathy (not recorded which).

This clonotype appeared many times. The rearrangement links TRBV7-2 to TRBJ1-4; tentatively, D is TRBD1 (6 bases). Trimming took off 5 bases at V and 6 bases at J, with 13 bases between the two ends. CDR1 SGHTA and CDR2 FQGNSA come from the germline V gene. The CDR3 covers 14 residues. Written as DNA, the CDR3 is TGTGCCAGCAGCCCCTCGGGGGCAGATGAAAAACTGTTTTTT. Translated: CASSPSGADEKLFF.

This sequence joins TRBV10-3 and TRBJ1-2, with unresolved D. The germline V gene encodes CDR1 ENHRY and CDR2 SYGVKD. The CDR3 has 14 amino acids. V lost 3 bases, J lost 6 bases, and 14 bases lay in between. The CDR3 region is CAISDGSRGNGYTF. In DNA form, the CDR3 reads TGTGCCATCAGTGACGGGTCTCGTGGAAATGGCTACACCTTC.

This clonotype was seen at least ten times. The chain combines TRBV7-6 with TRBJ2-2, with a weak D call TRBD1 (5 bases). Trimming cost V 7 bases and J 4 bases, with 22 bases left between them. Germline V gene lookup returns CDR1 SGHVS and CDR2 FNYEAQ. This CDR3 region has 17 residues. CDR3 in amino acids: CASTPTPPGHATGELFF. In nucleotides, the CDR3 is TGTGCCAGCACCCCCACCCCACCAGGGCATGCCACCGGGGAGCTGTTTTTT.

This chain joins TRBV29-1 and TRBJ2-7; no clear D. Trimming pared 7 bases from V and 0 bases from J, leaving 7 bases between. Germline V gene lookup returns CDR1 SQVTM and CDR2 ANQGSEA. The CDR3 sequence is 11 residues long. CDR3 residues: CSAGYSYEQYF. The CDR3 DNA reads as TGCAGCGCCGGGTACTCCTACGAGCAGTACTTC.

This clonotype was seen many times. This CDR3 reads CASSLNGMNTEAFF. The CDR3 DNA follows: TGTGCCAGCAGTTTAAATGGAATGAACACTGAAGCTTTCTTT. This sequence joins TRBV27 and TRBJ1-1; D ambiguous. Trimming cost V 2 bases and J 0 bases, with 7 bases left between them. This CDR3 contains 14 residues. Germline CDR1 is MNHEY and CDR2 is SMNVEV (reference sequence).

This rearrangement joins TRBV7-9 to TRBJ2-5; a weak D match, TRBD2 (6 bases). CDR3 length equals 14 residues. V dropped 1 base and J dropped 5 bases, with 11 bases sitting between them. The V gene's germline CDR1 is SEHNR and CDR2 FQNEAQ (reference sequence). The DNA for the CDR3 is TGTGCCAGCAGCTTAGACAGGAGGGTGGAGACCCAGTACTTC. Its translation: CASSLDRRVETQYF.

V usage is TRBV25-1 and J usage is TRBJ1-6, with D perhaps matching TRBD1 (6 bases). The V gene's germline CDR1 is MGHDK and CDR2 SYGVNS. The CDR3 consists of 16 residues. V lost 5 bases, J lost 7 bases, and 18 bases lay in between. CDR3 nucleotides: TGTGCCAGCAGTTCATCACAGGGCGCGCGCAATTCACCCCTCCACTTT. Protein sequence: CASSSSQGARNSPLHF.